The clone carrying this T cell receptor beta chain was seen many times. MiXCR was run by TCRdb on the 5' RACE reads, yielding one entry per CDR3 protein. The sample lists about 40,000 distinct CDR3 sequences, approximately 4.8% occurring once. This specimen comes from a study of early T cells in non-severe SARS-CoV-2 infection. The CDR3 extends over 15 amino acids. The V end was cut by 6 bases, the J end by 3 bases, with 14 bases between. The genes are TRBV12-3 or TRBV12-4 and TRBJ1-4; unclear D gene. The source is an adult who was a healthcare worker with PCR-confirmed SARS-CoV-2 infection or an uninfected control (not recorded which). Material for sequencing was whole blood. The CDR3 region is CASSPLRLSNEKLFF. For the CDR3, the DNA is TGTGCCAGCAGCCCCCTAAGGTTGTCTAATGAAAAACTGTTTTTT.